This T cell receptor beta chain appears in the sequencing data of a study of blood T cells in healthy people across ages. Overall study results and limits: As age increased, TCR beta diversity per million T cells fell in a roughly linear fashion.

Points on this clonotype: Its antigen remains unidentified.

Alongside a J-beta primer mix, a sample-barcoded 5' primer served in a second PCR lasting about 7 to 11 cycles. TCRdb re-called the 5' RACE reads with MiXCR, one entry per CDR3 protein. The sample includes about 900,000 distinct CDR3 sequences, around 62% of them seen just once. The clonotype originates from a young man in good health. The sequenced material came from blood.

The CDR3 reads CATSVAGGKSEAFF. CDR3 bases: TGTGCCACCAGCGTGGCAGGGGGCAAATCTGAAGCTTTCTTT. The chain recombines TRBV15 with TRBJ1-1; 8 nucleotides align to TRBD1. Germline CDR1 LNHNV, CDR2 YYDKDF (reference sequence). The CDR3 has 14 amino acids. The junction had 8 bases not matched to a gene; V was cut back by 5 bases and J by 6 bases.